This paragraph reports one T cell receptor beta chain. Its antigen is not identified. The sample belongs to a study of CXCR3-negative and CXCR3-positive naive CD8 T cells. Overall study context: Sequencing yielded approximately 150 million TRB reads, roughly 1.5 +/- 0.3 million per library.

Study-level points and caveats: Memory CD8+ cells had much lower diversity, and both naive subsets had comparably high diversity.

Sorts that each held a few hundred thousand cells were run in triplicate for every CD8+ T cell subset. The TRB libraries of cDNA were built by UMI-labeled 5' RACE. Reanalyzing the 5' RACE reads, TCRdb keeps one entry per CDR3 protein, without DNA. The sample table includes about 58,000 distinct CDR3 sequences. This CDR3 contains 16 residues. CDR1 and CDR2 from the germline V gene are LNHDA and SQIVND (reference sequence). The rearrangement links TRBV19 to TRBJ2-1; TCRdb lists TRBD2, though no DNA is available to test this call. Input material: naive CXCR3- CD8+ T cells from blood. Subset given: CD45RO-CCR7+CD27+CD95- naive CD8+ T cells lacking CXCR3 (TNR3-). The receptor was isolated from a human donor in good health. Some clones in this sample may be carry-over from other donors' samples. CDR3: CASKEGLPWSYNEQFF.